These T cell receptor beta chains were read from a single sample in a study of shared clonotypes between healthy human individuals. Libraries were prepared by immunoSEQ multiplex PCR; TCRdb keeps only in-frame clonotypes and omits some of them. The table lists approximately 350,000 clones, around 72% of them singletons. Sequencing input: memory CD4+ T cells sorted from blood. The receptors stem from a man younger than 45 in good health. The conserved cysteine and the conserved F or W are not part of the CDR3 here.

>TRBJ2-1|TRBV2
ASRRLAGGPSSGNEQF
>TRBJ2-1|TRBV11-2
ASSLQGPYNEQF
>TRBJ1-1|TRBV29-1
SACDGGRPEAF
>TRBJ2-7|TRBV28
ASSTDGPYEQY
>TRBJ2-2|TRBV19
ASSSAQTSIRSGELF
>TRBJ1-4|TRBV7-9
ASSLRAGTNEKLF
>TRBJ1-2|TRBV10-3
AISAQVYGYT
>TRBJ2-2|TRBV5-4
ASSFGYAGGDGELF
>TRBJ2-1|TRBV19
ASSNSGQNGANRLYNEQF
>TRBJ2-3|TRBV7-2
ASSLRPDTQY
>TRBJ2-5|TRBV21-1
ASSKAPGGDYQETQY
>TRBJ2-3|TRBV30
AWSVLVSGRPDTQY
>TRBJ2-7|TRBV2
ASSDHGGSYEQY
>TRBJ1-5|TRBV28
ASSYDRGFQPQH
>TRBJ2-5|TRBV7-2
ASSLASGTKY
>TRBJ2-7|TRBV5-1
ASSLVGPLGYEQY
>TRBJ2-7|TRBV7-2
ASSILPGGSYEQY
>TRBJ1-2|TRBV7-8
ASSLEAGGFGGYT
>TRBJ1-3|TRBV6-1
ASGLGNTIY
>TRBJ1-2|TRBV7-9
ASSLSPGGGGYT
>TRBJ2-5|TRBV7-2
ASSYRSYQETQY
>TRBJ2-2|TRBV6-4
ANLGERTIGELF
>TRBJ2-6|TRBV18
ASSPGGALSSSGANVLT
>TRBJ1-1|TRBV11-3
ASSSSIHTEAF
>TRBJ2-1|TRBV5-5
ASSLGTGQQF
>TRBJ1-5|TRBV5-5
ASSLQGGNQPQH
>TRBJ1-1|TRBV5-1
ASSPGTGFTEAF
>TRBJ1-6|TRBV2
ASRRQGDSPLH
>TRBJ1-4|TRBV18
ASSPNPAEKLF
>TRBJ2-1|TRBV19
ASISVAGGPNEQF
>TRBJ2-1|TRBV2
AWVDRGQNEQF
>TRBJ1-2|TRBV10-2
ASSEYADYGYT
>TRBJ2-2|TRBV5-6
ASSSPGTSGKLGTGELF
>TRBJ2-7|TRBV6-1
ASSEEIGEQY
>TRBJ1-2|TRBV10-1
ASSIDRDYGYT
>TRBJ2-1|TRBV18
ASSPGLRVDEQF
>TRBJ1-2|TRBV6-1
ASSEAKTGIYGYT
>TRBJ1-2|TRBV2
ASREDRGLGIYGYT
>TRBJ1-2|TRBV28
ASSIYYGYT
>TRBJ2-7|TRBV5-1
ASSQYSYEQY
>TRBJ2-3|TRBV10-3
AISDPGREGTDTQY